The 14 T cell receptor beta chains below come from one sample, sequenced in a study of cytomegalovirus exposure and HLA in healthy donors (dated by TCRdb to 2016 to 2017). The library was produced with the immunoSEQ multiplex PCR assay. A mixture of 60 forward primers for TCR Vbeta segments and 13 reverse primers for TCR Jbeta segments was used in the multiplex PCR. Not all clones reach the TCRdb copy of this immuneACCESS table, which keeps in-frame sequences only. Checked studies attribute under half of the gap to unresolved V genes and leave the rest unexplained. A total of 150,000 to 200,000 clones appear in this sample, 75% to 80% of them only once. The top ten clones comprise about 14% of the sample. The sequenced material came from PBMCs. The receptors stem from a man aged 45 to 65 in good health and CMV-seropositive.

The rearrangement uses TRBV7-3 and TRBJ2-1, with 14 bases aligning to TRBD2. V was clipped by 1 base and J by 5 bases; unmatched bases: 10. Germline V gene sequence: CDR1 SGHTA, CDR2 FQGTGA. This CDR3 has 19 residues. The CDR3 protein is CASSLRGRLAGGLDNEQFF. CDR3 DNA: TGTGCCAGCAGCTTAAGGGGTCGACTAGCGGGGGGGCTAGACAATGAGCAGTTCTTC.

A single count supports this clone. The chain combines TRBV7-9 with TRBJ1-2, with 7 bases that match TRBD1. The CDR3 sequence is 13 residues long. Germline trimming cut 5 bases from V and 6 bases from J; bases unmatched to any gene: 6. CDR1 is SEHNR and CDR2 is FQNEAQ in the germline V gene (reference sequence). CDR3 region: CASSQGTAHGYTF. For the CDR3, the DNA is TGTGCCAGCAGCCAAGGGACAGCCCATGGCTACACCTTC.

This clone has only a few counts. This chain uses TRBV27 with TRBJ2-3; 9 nucleotides agree with TRBD2. This CDR3 region has 15 residues. From germline, CDR1 is MNHEY and CDR2 SMNVEV (reference sequence). Trimming took 2 bases from V and 8 from J; bases not matched to a gene: 8. DNA of the CDR3: TGTGCCAGCAGTTTAATTGCGGGGGGGCAAGGTACGCAGTATTTT. Translating it yields CASSLIAGGQGTQYF.

This clone has just one count. J is TRBJ2-1 and V is TRBV15; D may be TRBD1 (6 bases). Trimming left V 3 bases short and J 6 bases short, with 12 bases between. There are 14 residues in the CDR3. Germline assignment: CDR1 LNHNV and CDR2 YYDKDF (reference sequence). The CDR3 DNA reads TGTGCCACCAGCAGCACAACAGGGTCCAATGAGCAGTTCTTC. Translating it yields CATSSTTGSNEQFF. The complete variable domain, with remaining parts taken from reference TRBV15 and TRBJ2-1, reads DAMVIQNPRYQVTQFGKPVTLSCSQTLNHNVMYWYQQKSSQAPKLLFHYYDKDFNNEADTPDNFQSRRPNTSFCFLDIRSPGLGDTAMYLCATSSTTGSNEQFFGPGTRLTVL.

The chain carries TRBV7-6 and TRBJ2-5; TRBD1 is a possible D gene (6 bases). CDR3 length: 14 residues. The germline V gene has CDR1 SGHVS and CDR2 FNYEAQ. Between the trimmed V and J ends, which lost 5 bases and 1 base, there was a span of 11 bases. CDR3 sequence reads: CASSPTGSQETQYF. For the CDR3, the DNA is TGTGCCAGCAGCCCGACAGGTTCCCAAGAGACCCAGTACTTC.

This sequence joins TRBV19 and TRBJ2-2, with 8 bases aligning to TRBD2. J was trimmed by 4 bases and V by 6 bases; bases with no gene match: 7. Germline V CDR1 and CDR2: LNHDA, SQIVND (reference sequence). This CDR3 spans 15 amino acids. CDR3 DNA: TGTGCCAGTAGGAGTAGCGGGGTCTCCACCGGGGAGCTGTTTTTT. Translating it yields CASRSSGVSTGELFF.

The chain joins TRBV6-6 to TRBJ1-1; tentatively, D is TRBD1 (5 bases). The V gene's germline CDR1 is MNHNY and CDR2 SVGAGI (reference sequence). CDR3 length: 16 amino acids. V lost 2 bases and J 3 bases, leaving 16 bases between the germline ends. The CDR3 coding sequence is TGTGCCAGCAGTTACAGGCCAATCAAAGGGGACACTGAAGCTTTCTTT. Encoded protein: CASSYRPIKGDTEAFF.

This chain connects TRBV6-5 to TRBJ1-2, with 9 bases matching TRBD1. The germline CDR1 and CDR2 sequences are MNHEY and SVGAGI. The CDR3 covers 14 residues. Trimming removed 6 bases from V and 4 bases from J; junction bases left unmatched: 6. The CDR3 sequence is CASRRGQGLYGYTF. The CDR3 coding sequence is TGTGCCAGCAGGCGGGGACAGGGCCTCTATGGCTACACCTTC.

This clone came up once. The V gene is TRBV6-6, the J gene TRBJ1-6; D unclear. Between the trimmed V and J ends, which lost 4 bases and 7 bases, there was a span of 17 bases. The CDR3 contains 16 residues. Germline CDR1 and CDR2: MNHNY and SVGAGI (reference sequence). The CDR3 spells CASSSGEVGANSPLHF. The CDR3 coding sequence is TGTGCCAGCAGTTCTGGGGAGGTAGGTGCGAATTCACCCCTCCACTTT.

This sequence joins TRBV4-1 and TRBJ1-5; TRBD1 might be the D (6 bases). The CDR3 loop spans 18 amino acids. Germline V lookup: CDR1 MGHRA, CDR2 YSYEKL. V was shortened by 1 base and J by 4 bases, with 20 bases between the two germline ends. The CDR3: CASSQGTLLDRENQPQHF. The CDR3 nucleotides are TGCGCCAGCAGCCAAGGGACTCTCTTGGACAGAGAAAATCAGCCCCAGCATTTT.

V gene TRBV6-1 combines with J gene TRBJ2-3, with D hard to call. There are 16 residues in the CDR3. Trimming removed 1 base from V and 1 base from J, with 12 bases in between. CDR1 is MNHNS and CDR2 is SASEGT in the germline V gene. CDR3 sequence (DNA): TGTGCCAGCAGTGAAGATTGGTCTTCGGGCACAGATACGCAGTATTTT. Amino acid sequence: CASSEDWSSGTDTQYF.

This rearrangement joins TRBV5-1 to TRBJ2-5; 10 bases map to TRBD2. The junction had 8 bases not matched to a gene; V was cut back by 5 bases and J by 1 base. Looked up from germline, CDR1 is SGHRS and CDR2 is YFSETQ. The CDR3 has 16 amino acids. In DNA form, the CDR3 reads TGCGCCAGCAGGCCTAGCGGGGGAAGGGGCCAAGAGACCCAGTACTTC. The encoded protein is CASRPSGGRGQETQYF.

The chain recombines TRBV28 with TRBJ1-6; D remains unclear. This CDR3 region has 16 residues. V dropped 5 bases and J dropped 7 bases, with 18 bases sitting between them. In germline, CDR1 is MDHEN, CDR2 SYDVKM. In DNA, the CDR3 is TGTGCCAGCAGTCTTCAGGCAAACAGTCACAATTCACCCCTCCACTTT. This gives the protein CASSLQANSHNSPLHF. The entire variable domain, with the rest obtained from reference TRBV28 and TRBJ1-6, is as follows: DVKVTQSSRYLVKRTGEKVFLECVQDMDHENMFWYRQDPGLGLRLIYFSYDVKMKEKGDIPEGYSVSREKKERFSLILESASTNQTSMYLCASSLQANSHNSPLHFGNGTRLTVT.

As to this clone: The sample has other DNA sequences that encode this CDR3 too. This chain joins TRBV7-9 and TRBJ1-1, with 7 bases fitting TRBD1. Germline trimming cut 5 bases from V and 7 bases from J; bases unmatched to any gene: 10. The CDR3 contains 14 residues. Germline values: CDR1 SEHNR, CDR2 FQNEAQ (reference sequence). The CDR3 DNA reads TGTGCCAGCAGCCTGGGACAGAACCTGGGTGAAGCTTTCTTT. Translation gives CASSLGQNLGEAFF.